The clone carrying this TCR beta chain was seen repeatedly, ten times or more. This sample was taken from a study of T-cell memory formation after mild COVID-19. This CDR3 has 12 residues. The germline V and J ends were trimmed by 0 bases and 9 bases, with 6 bases remaining between them. Germline values: CDR1 ENHRY, CDR2 SYGVKD. TCRdb re-called the 5' RACE reads through MiXCR, storing one row per CDR3 protein. The table includes tens of thousands of distinct CDR3 sequences, 6% to 7.5% detected once. Specimen: PBMCs or a T cell subset sorted from them (not recorded which). The chain has TRBV10-3 and TRBJ2-1; D gene uncertain. This TCR was recovered from an adult who had mild COVID-19 (a few samples of this study predate the infection). Cell type and time point are not known. Written as DNA, the CDR3 is TGTGCCATCAGTGAGTCCGTGAGTGAGCAGTTCTTC. Its translation: CAISESVSEQFF.